This T cell receptor (beta chain) was sequenced during a study of PD-1 blockade in classical Hodgkin lymphoma. Study-wide findings and caveats: Baseline diversity was lower in partial responders and progressors than complete responders. Later analyses included only patients treated at least 1 year post-ASCT. At baseline, newly diagnosed patients reportedly showed less TCR diversity than healthy donors.

The CDR3 consists of 17 residues. The ends lost 5 bases at V and 2 bases at J; junction bases unmatched: 11. Germline CDR1 is MDHEN and CDR2 is SYDVKM. For this clone: The antigen remains undetermined.

Only in-frame clones appear in the TCRdb table, and some are missing; sequencing was by immunoSEQ multiplex PCR. This repertoire shows fewer than 100,000 clones, about 89% found once; its top ten account for 20% to 25%. Autologous stem cell transplantation was followed by relapse in every patient, and brentuximab vedotin exposure varied. Best responses included complete response and partial response; otherwise, the best response was progressive disease. The gene calls are TRBV28 and TRBJ1-5, with 8 bases that match TRBD1. The material was peripheral blood mononuclear cells (PBMCs), obtained at baseline. This receptor was taken from a human donor with classical Hodgkin lymphoma. CDR3 sequence reads: CASSELGQGVGNQPQHF. As DNA, the CDR3 is TGTGCCAGCAGTGAACTCGGACAGGGCGTTGGCAATCAGCCCCAGCATTTT.